The 10 T cell receptor beta chains presented below share a single source sample, sequenced in a study of T cells in localized non-small cell lung cancer. The method was immunoSEQ multiplex PCR; TCRdb's version includes in-frame clones alone and lacks a portion of them. Of about 5,200 clones in the sample, roughly 33% were seen once. The material sequenced was lung tumor tissue, taken before any cancer treatment. The receptor set was obtained from a female donor over 55 with stage I lung adenocarcinoma.

Only a few counts were recorded for this clone. The CDR3 nucleotides read TGTGCCAGCAACACGAGGCCGGGGGCTACTGAAGCTTTCTTT. It yields the protein CASNTRPGATEAFF. The V and J genes are TRBV11-3 and TRBJ1-1, with D possibly matching TRBD1 (6 bases). Looked up from germline, CDR1 is SGHNT and CDR2 is YENEEA. Trimming stripped 7 bases from V and 5 bases from J, with 17 bases between. This CDR3 is built from 14 residues.

The sample holds one count of this clone. The J gene is TRBJ1-2, the V gene TRBV30, with D possibly matching TRBD1 (5 bases). The CDR3 is 12 residues long. Germline values: CDR1 GTSNPN, CDR2 SVGIG (reference sequence). The V end lost 6 bases, the J end lost 7 bases, and 15 bases lay between the germline ends. The CDR3 reads CACTPGGGGYTF. Here the CDR3 DNA reads TGTGCCTGTACCCCGGGGGGGGGTGGCTACACCTTC.

This clone was observed a single time. The chain uses TRBV11-3 and TRBJ2-1; 14 bases align to TRBD2. The CDR3 sequence is 15 residues long. V lost 6 bases, J lost 6 bases, and 4 bases stayed unmatched. CDR1 is SGHNT and CDR2 is YENEEA in the germline V gene. CDR3 nucleotide sequence: TGTGCCAGCAGTCAGACTAGCGGGGGGGCCAATGAGCAGTTCTTC. This encodes CASSQTSGGANEQFF. The full variable domain, completed using reference TRBV11-3 and TRBJ2-1, is EAGVVQSPRYKIIEKKQPVAFWCNPISGHNTLYWYLQNLGQGPELLIRYENEEAVDDSQLPKDRFSAERLKGVDSTLKIQPAELGDSAVYLCASSQTSGGANEQFFGPGTRLTVL.

This CDR3 is CASSQEIGNYGYTF. The CDR3 region has the DNA TGCGCCAGCAGCCAAGAAATCGGCAACTATGGCTACACCTTC. The rearrangement uses TRBV4-1 and TRBJ1-2; no firm D call. CDR1 is MGHRA and CDR2 is YSYEKL in the germline V gene. V was cut by 0 bases and J by 2 bases, with 7 bases left in between. The length of the CDR3 is 14 residues.

DNA for the CDR3: TGCGCCAGCAGCTTGGAAGGACAGGGGACTAACTATGGCTACACCTTC. This translates into CASSLEGQGTNYGYTF. The genes are TRBV5-1 and TRBJ1-2; 9 bases are shared with TRBD1. Per germline, CDR1 SGHRS and CDR2 YFSETQ. This CDR3 contains 16 residues. Germline trimming cut 0 bases from V and 0 bases from J; bases unmatched to any gene: 3.

This clone was seen more than once but under ten times. The chain has TRBV29-1 and TRBJ1-2, with D perhaps TRBD1 (5 bases). The CDR3 consists of 16 residues. The ends were cut back, 5 bases at V and 1 base at J, with 20 bases in the middle. CDR1 and CDR2 (germline): SQVTM, ANQGSEA. The CDR3 here is CSVYGLDDSYNYGYTF. The CDR3 DNA reads as TGCAGCGTTTATGGCCTAGATGACAGTTATAACTATGGCTACACCTTC.

This chain links TRBV14 with TRBJ1-2, with TRBD1 matching over 8 bases. CDR1 and CDR2 from the germline V gene are SGHDN and FVKESK. V shed 4 bases and J 4 bases; nucleotides not matched to a gene: 8. The CDR3 is 15 residues long. This CDR3 reads CASSLGQGIPYGYTF. In nucleotides, the CDR3 is TGTGCCAGCAGCCTAGGACAGGGCATCCCCTATGGCTACACCTTC. Combining the CDR3 with reference TRBV14 and TRBJ1-2 gives the whole variable domain EAGVTQFPSHSVIEKGQTVTLRCDPISGHDNLYWYRRVMGKEIKFLLHFVKESKQDESGMPNNRFLAERTGGTYSTLKVQPAELEDSGVYFCASSLGQGIPYGYTFGSGTRLTVV.

This clone was counted only a few times. The rearrangement joins TRBV30 to TRBJ1-3; maybe TRBD1 (6 bases). Deletions cut 4 bases from V and 7 bases from J, with 17 bases between. The CDR3 contains 14 residues. CDR1 is GTSNPN, CDR2 SVGIG, per germline (reference sequence). Written as DNA, the CDR3 is TGTGCCTGGAACCTCCAGGGGAGCGATAACACCATATATTTT. This translates into CAWNLQGSDNTIYF.

This clone was counted between two and nine times. The chain links TRBV12-1 to TRBJ2-3; the D call of TRBD1 is as the table states it, not checked on the DNA. TRBV12-1 is a pseudogene locus. The length of the CDR3 is 14 residues. The CDR3 DNA follows: TGTGCCAGCAGCTCCGGGACAGATCCAGATACGCAGTATTTT. Protein product: CASSSGTDPDTQYF.

The chain couples TRBV7-7 to TRBJ1-4; TRBD1 matches 9 bases. CDR3 size: 17 residues. Looked up from germline, CDR1 is SSHAT and CDR2 is FNYEAQ (reference sequence). The V and J ends lost 5 bases and 0 bases, in that order; junction bases with no gene match: 7. CDR3 in DNA: TGTGCCAGCAGCAACCGGGACAGGGTATCAACTAATGAAAAACTGTTTTTT. Residues: CASSNRDRVSTNEKLFF.